The 30 T cell receptor beta chains presented below share a single source sample, sequenced in a study of T cells after yellow fever vaccination. TCRdb used MiXCR to reprocess the 5' RACE reads, holding one entry per CDR3 protein. Of roughly 49,000 distinct CDR3 sequences listed, roughly 7% are singletons. The sequencing here drew on CD8+ T cells sorted from PBMCs, taken approximately 15 days after the first yellow fever vaccination. Receptors were obtained from a man in his late teens or twenties who received the YFV17D yellow fever vaccine.

This clonotype appeared many times. The chain is built from TRBV6-2 or TRBV6-3 and TRBJ2-3; D not resolved. V was shortened by 1 base and J by 0 bases, with 2 bases between the two germline ends. Germline V gene data show CDR1 as MNHEY and CDR2 as SVGEGT. CDR3 size: 13 residues. The CDR3 DNA is TGTGCCAGCAGTTACTGGAGCACAGATACGCAGTATTTT. This gives the protein CASSYWSTDTQYF.

V is TRBV19 and J is TRBJ1-5; D possibly corresponds to TRBD1 (6 bases). Germline V gene lookup returns CDR1 LNHDA and CDR2 SQIVND (reference sequence). Trimming removed 4 bases at V and 1 base at J, with 14 bases between. This CDR3 has 16 amino acids. Written as DNA, the CDR3 is TGTGCCAGTAGTACGGAACAGGGATGGAGCAATCAGCCCCAGCATTTT. Translation: CASSTEQGWSNQPQHF.

This clonotype was observed at least ten times. The chain carries TRBV29-1 and TRBJ2-7; no clear D. The V end lost 4 bases, the J end lost 0 bases, and 7 bases lay between the germline ends. The CDR3 totals 12 residues. Germline V gene data show CDR1 as SQVTM and CDR2 as ANQGSEA. DNA of the CDR3: TGCAGCGTTGTGCTGAGCTCCTACGAGCAGTACTTC. This sequence encodes CSVVLSSYEQYF.

In its sample, this clonotype was seen many times. This chain connects TRBV19 to TRBJ2-7; 9 bases fit TRBD1. The J segment lost 6 bases and the V segment lost 3 bases, leaving 3 bases of the junction unmatched. Germline-derived CDR1 and CDR2 are LNHDA and SQIVND (reference sequence). There are 13 residues in the CDR3. CDR3 coding DNA: TGTGCCAGTAGTATGGGGACAGGGCGCGAGCAGTACTTC. This encodes CASSMGTGREQYF.

This clonotype was seen many times. The rearrangement uses TRBV6-5 and TRBJ1-1; TRBD1 is a possible D gene (6 bases). V lost 6 bases and J 5 bases, leaving 16 bases between the germline ends. Germline lookup yields CDR1 MNHEY and CDR2 SVGAGI. This CDR3 region has 14 residues. The DNA for the CDR3 is TGTGCCAGCAGCCACGCCAGGGGAGGGACTGAAGCTTTCTTT. Translated, it gives CASSHARGGTEAFF.

This clonotype came up many times. V and J are TRBV27 and TRBJ1-3, with D unclear. Between the trimmed V and J ends, which lost 3 bases and 0 bases, there was a span of 6 bases. Germline loops: CDR1 MNHEY, CDR2 SMNVEV (reference sequence). This CDR3 is 14 amino acids long. CDR3 DNA sequence: TGTGCCAGCAGTTTGTACAGCTCTGGAAACACCATATATTTT. The encoded protein is CASSLYSSGNTIYF.

In this sample, this clonotype turned up many times. V usage is TRBV28 and J usage is TRBJ2-3; TRBD2 matches at 14 bases. The germline V gene has CDR1 MDHEN and CDR2 SYDVKM. With 5 bases clipped from V and 6 bases from J, the junction kept 10 bases outside the gene matches. The CDR3 consists of 17 residues. The CDR3 region is CASSSGLAGGFKDTQYF. CDR3 DNA sequence: TGTGCCAGCAGTAGCGGACTAGCGGGGGGTTTCAAGGATACGCAGTATTTT.

This clonotype has ten or more counts. The chain carries TRBV4-1 and TRBJ2-7; 8 nucleotides line up with TRBD2. The CDR3 covers 15 residues. Germline CDR1 MGHRA, CDR2 YSYEKL. V was clipped by 0 bases and J by 3 bases; unmatched bases: 4. The CDR3 region is CASSQDKRGSYEQYF. The CDR3 DNA reads as TGCGCCAGCAGCCAAGATAAGCGGGGGAGCTACGAGCAGTACTTC.

This clonotype appeared many times. This chain connects TRBV5-6 to TRBJ2-1; D unclear. This CDR3 spans 13 amino acids. The V end lost 0 bases, the J end lost 6 bases, and 7 bases lay between the germline ends. The V gene's germline CDR1 is SGHDT and CDR2 YYEEEE. The CDR3 sequence is CASSLGVGNEQFF. The CDR3 DNA reads as TGTGCCAGCAGCTTGGGGGTTGGCAATGAGCAGTTCTTC.

This clonotype was observed many times. CDR3 sequence reads: CASSQDPGPYTQYF. The DNA for the CDR3 is TGCGCCAGCAGCCAAGATCCGGGGCCTTATACGCAGTATTTT. The chain recombines TRBV4-1 with TRBJ2-3, with D tentatively TRBD1 or TRBD2 (5 bases each). V lost 0 bases and J 7 bases, leaving 11 bases between the germline ends. CDR1 and CDR2 (germline): MGHRA, YSYEKL. This CDR3 spans 14 amino acids.

This clonotype was seen a few times. The rearrangement uses TRBV7-2 and TRBJ1-3; D is unresolved. V lost 5 bases, J lost 0 bases, and 8 bases lay in between. Per the germline V gene, CDR1 is SGHTA and CDR2 is FQGNSA. The CDR3 runs to 14 residues. Written as DNA, the CDR3 is TGTGCCAGCAGCCTCCGGAACTCTGGAAACACCATATATTTT. Protein product: CASSLRNSGNTIYF. The full variable domain, rest sourced from reference TRBV7-2 and TRBJ1-3, is GAGVSQSPSNKVTEKGKDVELRCDPISGHTALYWYRQSLGQGLEFLIYFQGNSAPDKSGLPSDRFSAERTGGSVSTLTIQRTQQEDSAVYLCASSLRNSGNTIYFGEGSWLTVV.

V gene TRBV7-9 combines with J gene TRBJ2-2; 8 bases are a match to TRBD2. This CDR3 contains 16 residues. V lost 3 bases to trimming and J lost 1 base; unmatched junction nucleotides: 4. CDR1 and CDR2 (germline): SEHNR, FQNEAQ (reference sequence). DNA for the CDR3: TGTGCCAGCAGCTTCCCAACTAGCGGGAACACCGGGGAGCTGTTTTTT. Translation: CASSFPTSGNTGELFF.

This clonotype was recorded at least ten times. CDR3 sequence reads: CASSQDLRESDTQYF. The CDR3 DNA sequence: TGCGCCAGCAGCCAAGATCTCAGGGAGTCAGATACGCAGTATTTT. The chain carries TRBV4-3 and TRBJ2-3; the D gene could be TRBD1 or TRBD2 (5 bases each). Germline loops: CDR1 LGHNA, CDR2 YSLEER. V lost 0 bases to trimming and J lost 4 bases, with 11 bases between them. CDR3 length equals 15 residues.

This clonotype was seen many times. The chain employs TRBV20-1 and TRBJ2-3; 9 bases are shared with TRBD2. Germline CDR1 and CDR2: DFQATT and SNEGSKA (reference sequence). Trimming removed 1 base from V and 7 bases from J; junction bases left unmatched: 18. This CDR3 is built from 18 residues. CDR3 nucleotides: TGCAGTGCTAGAGCATCAATCACTTATAGCGGGGGTGGGAATACGCAGTATTTT. This gives the protein CSARASITYSGGGNTQYF.

This clonotype has ten or more counts. The chain couples TRBV4-1 to TRBJ1-2; D possibly corresponds to TRBD1 (5 bases). The V end was cut by 5 bases, the J end by 4 bases, with 14 bases between. The V gene's germline CDR1 is MGHRA and CDR2 YSYEKL. The CDR3 is 14 amino acids. Here the CDR3 DNA reads TGCGCCAGCAGCTTCCCCGGAGGGACCTATGGCTACACCTTC. It encodes CASSFPGGTYGYTF.

The rearrangement links TRBV9 to TRBJ2-7; a weak D match, TRBD1 (6 bases). CDR1 and CDR2 from the germline V gene are SGDLS and YYNGEE. Trimming shortened V by 3 bases and J by 3 bases, and 10 bases separated the two germline ends. The CDR3 is made up of 13 amino acids. DNA of the CDR3: TGTGCCAGCAGCGGAATGACAGGCTACGAGCAGTACTTC. Amino acid sequence: CASSGMTGYEQYF.

This clonotype came up many times. V is TRBV4-1 and J is TRBJ1-4; tentative D call: TRBD1 (5 bases). The germline CDR1 and CDR2 sequences are MGHRA and YSYEKL. Trimming removed 0 bases at V and 5 bases at J, with 25 bases between. The CDR3 sequence is 20 residues long. The CDR3 DNA reads as TGCGCCAGCAGCCAAGATATAGCCCGTTTTCGCTACGGGGCGAATGAAAAACTGTTTTTT. It encodes CASSQDIARFRYGANEKLFF.

This clonotype was recorded many times. The chain recombines TRBV29-1 with TRBJ2-1, with D possibly matching TRBD1 (5 bases). CDR1 and CDR2 from the germline V gene are SQVTM and ANQGSEA. V was trimmed by 1 base and J by 6 bases, leaving 13 bases between them. The CDR3 is made up of 14 amino acids. The CDR3 region is CSVEVQEGGNEQFF. CDR3 DNA sequence: TGCAGCGTTGAAGTACAGGAAGGCGGCAATGAGCAGTTCTTC.

This clonotype was counted at least ten times. This chain connects TRBV29-1 to TRBJ2-5, with a possible D match to TRBD1 (6 bases). Germline V gene sequence: CDR1 SQVTM, CDR2 ANQGSEA. Trimming pared 2 bases from V and 5 bases from J, leaving 12 bases between. This CDR3 comprises 13 residues. The CDR3 DNA reads as TGCAGCGTTGAACAGGGGCGTACGGAGACCCAGTACTTC. Translated, it gives CSVEQGRTETQYF. Based on the CDR3 plus reference TRBV29-1 and TRBJ2-5, the full variable domain is SAVISQKPSRDICQRGTSLTIQCQVDSQVTMMFWYRQQPGQSLTLIATANQGSEATYESGFVIDKFPISRPNLTFSTLTVSNMSPEDSSIYLCSVEQGRTETQYFGPGTRLLVL.

This clonotype was seen ten or more times. The gene calls are TRBV20-1 and TRBJ2-4, with D perhaps TRBD2 (6 bases). Germline loops: CDR1 DFQATT, CDR2 SNEGSKA (reference sequence). CDR3 length: 15 amino acids. The V end lost 4 bases, the J end lost 6 bases, and 19 bases lay between the germline ends. CDR3 nucleotides: TGCAGTGCTAACTGGTGGGGCCCAGCGGGAAACATTCAGTACTTC. This codes for CSANWWGPAGNIQYF.

For this clonotype: This clone may be a read error of a much larger clone one base away. The V call is TRBV29-1, the J call TRBJ1-1; possible D gene TRBD1, 6 bases. CDR3 size: 15 residues. The germline V gene has CDR1 SQVTM and CDR2 ANQGSEA. CDR3 bases: TGCACCGTTACCCACCCGCCAGGGGTGAACACTGAAGCTTTCTTT. Its translation: CTVTHPPGVNTEAFF.

The sample holds a few counts of this clonotype. The rearrangement links TRBV10-1 to TRBJ2-2, with D tentatively TRBD2 (7 bases). This CDR3 has 16 residues. CDR1 and CDR2 from the germline V gene are WNHNN and SYGVQD (reference sequence). With 0 bases removed from V and 4 bases from J, the gap between germline ends came to 12 bases. The CDR3 loop is CASSESAGASTGELFF. The DNA for the CDR3 is TGCGCCAGCAGTGAGTCGGCGGGGGCGAGCACCGGGGAGCTGTTTTTT.

This clonotype was found many times. CDR3: CASSGRGLSEQFF. CDR3 sequence (DNA): TGTGCCAGTAGTGGCAGGGGGCTAAGTGAGCAGTTCTTC. The chain uses TRBV19 and TRBJ2-1; 8 bases agree with TRBD1. Unmatched junction bases numbered 6, after V lost 5 bases and J lost 9 bases. CDR1 is LNHDA and CDR2 is SQIVND in the germline V gene (reference sequence). The CDR3 length is 13 residues. The whole variable domain, filled in from reference TRBV19 and TRBJ2-1, reads DGGITQSPKYLFRKEGQNVTLSCEQNLNHDAMYWYRQDPGQGLRLIYYSQIVNDFQKGDIAEGYSVSREKKESFPLTVTSAQKNPTAFYLCASSGRGLSEQFFGPGTRLTVL.

This clonotype was observed many times. CDR3: CASSPGNRGDEKLFF. The CDR3 DNA is TGTGCCAGCAGCCCGGGGAACAGGGGTGATGAAAAACTGTTTTTT. The chain combines TRBV7-9 with TRBJ1-4, with TRBD1 identical over 7 bases. Trimming cost V 5 bases and J 6 bases; bases outside gene matches: 9. The CDR3 is made up of 15 amino acids. CDR1 and CDR2 (germline): SEHNR, FQNEAQ (reference sequence).

The chain couples TRBV10-3 to TRBJ1-1, with D possibly being TRBD1 (5 bases). The CDR3 is 17 residues long. Germline assignment: CDR1 ENHRY and CDR2 SYGVKD. Trimming left V 5 bases short and J 3 bases short, with 22 bases between. The CDR3 DNA follows: TGTGCCATCAGTCTTCCCCCGGGGGGGTCTCAGGACACTGAAGCTTTCTTT. Translation: CAISLPPGGSQDTEAFF.

This clonotype has at least ten counts. The chain carries TRBV30 and TRBJ2-7; D is uncertain. Germline CDR1 GTSNPN, CDR2 SVGIG (reference sequence). This CDR3 region has 11 residues. The V and J ends lost 1 base and 8 bases respectively, with 9 bases between them. The CDR3 nucleotides are TGTGCCTGGAGTGCAGCCGACCAGCAGTACTTC. This sequence encodes CAWSAADQQYF.

This clonotype has at least ten counts. The chain recombines TRBV5-1 with TRBJ2-7; the match to TRBD1 covers 8 bases. The germline CDR1 and CDR2 sequences are SGHRS and YFSETQ. V shed 4 bases and J 7 bases; nucleotides not matched to a gene: 4. The CDR3 runs 12 residues. CDR3 region: CASSVTGDEQYF. The DNA for the CDR3 is TGCGCCAGCAGCGTGACAGGGGATGAGCAGTACTTC.

This clonotype has a count of ten or more. V is TRBV28 and J is TRBJ2-1, with D perhaps TRBD1 (6 bases). The CDR3 contains 13 residues. Germline lookup yields CDR1 MDHEN and CDR2 SYDVKM. With 5 bases removed from V and 7 bases from J, the gap between germline ends came to 12 bases. This chain's CDR3 is CASSTGTGNEQFF. In DNA form, the CDR3 reads TGTGCCAGCAGTACCGGAACAGGGAATGAGCAGTTCTTC.

This clonotype was observed many times. The V gene is TRBV9, the J gene TRBJ1-5; D uncertain. Trimming took 0 bases from V and 2 from J, leaving 9 bases between them. CDR1 and CDR2 from the germline V gene are SGDLS and YYNGEE. This CDR3 contains 15 residues. CDR3 in amino acids: CASSVDGGGNQPQHF. The CDR3 nucleotides are TGTGCCAGCAGCGTAGACGGTGGTGGCAATCAGCCCCAGCATTTT.

In its sample, this clonotype was seen many times. The V gene is TRBV18, the J gene TRBJ2-2; D is perhaps TRBD1 (5 bases). This CDR3 spans 18 amino acids. CDR1 and CDR2 (germline): KGHSH, LQKENI. Trimming left V 2 bases short and J 2 bases short, with 18 bases between. The chain's CDR3 is CASSPVLSQGANTGELFF. The CDR3 coding sequence is TGTGCCAGCTCACCAGTTCTTAGTCAGGGTGCCAACACCGGGGAGCTGTTTTTT. Filled out from reference TRBV18 and TRBJ2-2, the complete variable domain reads NAGVMQNPRHLVRRRGQEARLRCSPMKGHSHVYWYRQLPEEGLKFMVYLQKENIIDESGMPKERFSAEFPKEGPSILRIQQVVRGDSAAYFCASSPVLSQGANTGELFFGEGSRLTVL.